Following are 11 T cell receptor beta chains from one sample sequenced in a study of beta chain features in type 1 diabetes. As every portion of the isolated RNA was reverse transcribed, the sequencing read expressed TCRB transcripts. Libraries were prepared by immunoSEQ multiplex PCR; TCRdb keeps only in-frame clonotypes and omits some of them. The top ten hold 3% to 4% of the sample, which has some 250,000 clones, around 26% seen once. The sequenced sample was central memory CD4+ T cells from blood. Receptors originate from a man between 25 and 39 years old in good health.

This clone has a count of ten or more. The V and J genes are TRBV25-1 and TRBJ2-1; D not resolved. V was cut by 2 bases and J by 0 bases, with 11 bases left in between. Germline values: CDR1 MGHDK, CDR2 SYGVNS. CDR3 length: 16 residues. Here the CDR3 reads CASSETVPSSYNEQFF. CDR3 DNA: TGTGCCAGCAGTGAAACGGTCCCTAGCTCCTACAATGAGCAGTTCTTC.

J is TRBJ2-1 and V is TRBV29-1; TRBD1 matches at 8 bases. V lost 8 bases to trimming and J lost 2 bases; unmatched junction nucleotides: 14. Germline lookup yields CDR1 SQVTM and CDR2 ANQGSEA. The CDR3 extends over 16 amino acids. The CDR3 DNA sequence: TGCAGCACCTCGACTTATGGGACAGGCCCCTACAATGAGCAGTTCTTC. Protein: CSTSTYGTGPYNEQFF.

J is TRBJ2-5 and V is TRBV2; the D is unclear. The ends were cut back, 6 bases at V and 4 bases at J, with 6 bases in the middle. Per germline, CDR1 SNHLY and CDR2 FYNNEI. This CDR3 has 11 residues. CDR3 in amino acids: CASSQGETQYF. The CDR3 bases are TGTGCCAGCAGCCAAGGAGAGACCCAGTACTTC.

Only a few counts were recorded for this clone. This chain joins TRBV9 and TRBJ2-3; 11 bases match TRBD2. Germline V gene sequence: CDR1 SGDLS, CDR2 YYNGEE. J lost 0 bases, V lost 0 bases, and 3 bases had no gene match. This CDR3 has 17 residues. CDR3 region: CASSVGWTSGSTDTQYF. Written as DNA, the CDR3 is TGTGCCAGCAGCGTAGGATGGACTAGCGGGAGCACAGATACGCAGTATTTT.

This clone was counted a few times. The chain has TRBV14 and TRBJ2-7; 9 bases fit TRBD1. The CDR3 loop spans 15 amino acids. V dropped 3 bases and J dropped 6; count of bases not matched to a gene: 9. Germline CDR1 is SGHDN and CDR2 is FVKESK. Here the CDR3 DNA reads TGTGCCAGCAGCCACCGTGGGGGGACAGGGCGCGAGCAGTACTTC. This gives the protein CASSHRGGTGREQYF. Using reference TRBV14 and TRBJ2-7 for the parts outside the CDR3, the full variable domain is EAGVTQFPSHSVIEKGQTVTLRCDPISGHDNLYWYRRVMGKEIKFLLHFVKESKQDESGMPNNRFLAERTGGTYSTLKVQPAELEDSGVYFCASSHRGGTGREQYFGPGTRLTVT.

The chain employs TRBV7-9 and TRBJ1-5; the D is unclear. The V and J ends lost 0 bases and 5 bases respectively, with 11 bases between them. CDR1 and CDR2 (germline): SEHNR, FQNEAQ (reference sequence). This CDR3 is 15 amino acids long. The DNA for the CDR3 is TGTGCCAGCAGCTTAGCGTCAGGTGGACATCAGCCCCAGCATTTT. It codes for CASSLASGGHQPQHF.

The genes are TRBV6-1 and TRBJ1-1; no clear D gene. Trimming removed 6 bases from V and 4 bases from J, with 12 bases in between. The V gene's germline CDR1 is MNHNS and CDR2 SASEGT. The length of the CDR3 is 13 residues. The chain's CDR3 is CASSPEGFTEAFF. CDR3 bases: TGTGCCAGCAGCCCCGAAGGGTTCACTGAAGCTTTCTTT.

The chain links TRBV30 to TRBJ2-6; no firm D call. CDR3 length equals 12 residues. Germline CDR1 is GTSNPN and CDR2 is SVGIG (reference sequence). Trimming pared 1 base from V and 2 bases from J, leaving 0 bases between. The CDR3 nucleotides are TGTGCCTGGAGTGCTGGGGCCAACGTCCTGACTTTC. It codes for CAWSAGANVLTF.

CDR3 bases: TGTGCCAGCAGTTACTCCGGGGGGCCAGAGACCCAGTACTTC. This translates into CASSYSGGPETQYF. V and J are TRBV6-5 and TRBJ2-5; TRBD2 might be the D (7 bases). Germline loops: CDR1 MNHEY, CDR2 SVGAGI. Trimming left V 0 bases short and J 4 bases short, with 9 bases between. This CDR3 comprises 14 residues.

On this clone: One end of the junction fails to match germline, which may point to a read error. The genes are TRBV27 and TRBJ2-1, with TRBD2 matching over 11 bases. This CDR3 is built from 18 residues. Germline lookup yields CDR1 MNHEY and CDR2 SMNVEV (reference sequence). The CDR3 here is CASSLWGLAAESYNEQFF. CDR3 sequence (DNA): TGTGCCAGCAGTTTATGGGGACTAGCGGCCGAAAGCTACAATGAACAGTTCTTC.

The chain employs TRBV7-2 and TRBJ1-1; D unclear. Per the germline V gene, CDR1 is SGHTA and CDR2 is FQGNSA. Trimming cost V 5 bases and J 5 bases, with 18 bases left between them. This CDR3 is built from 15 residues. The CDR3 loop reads CASSGPLGRRTEAFF. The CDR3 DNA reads TGTGCCAGCAGCGGTCCGCTTGGGCGACGAACTGAAGCTTTCTTT.